This T cell receptor beta chain was found in a study of blood T cell repertoires in COVID-19. Looked up from germline, CDR1 is MDHEN and CDR2 is SYDVKM. The CDR3 contains 15 residues. V was pared by 5 bases and J by 2 bases, with 6 bases of the junction left unmatched. TCRdb's table, derived via immunoSEQ multiplex PCR, lists solely in-frame clones and lacks some. Of 30,000 or so clones listed, 90% were seen once; the top ten hold 1%. The chain recombines TRBV28 with TRBJ2-3, with 8 bases identical to TRBD1. This receptor was obtained from a man aged 65-85 years with active or convalescent COVID-19. The specimen was peripheral blood. The CDR3 region has the DNA TGTGCCAGCAGTCCCCGGGGACAGGCCACAGATACGCAGTATTTT. Protein product: CASSPRGQATDTQYF.